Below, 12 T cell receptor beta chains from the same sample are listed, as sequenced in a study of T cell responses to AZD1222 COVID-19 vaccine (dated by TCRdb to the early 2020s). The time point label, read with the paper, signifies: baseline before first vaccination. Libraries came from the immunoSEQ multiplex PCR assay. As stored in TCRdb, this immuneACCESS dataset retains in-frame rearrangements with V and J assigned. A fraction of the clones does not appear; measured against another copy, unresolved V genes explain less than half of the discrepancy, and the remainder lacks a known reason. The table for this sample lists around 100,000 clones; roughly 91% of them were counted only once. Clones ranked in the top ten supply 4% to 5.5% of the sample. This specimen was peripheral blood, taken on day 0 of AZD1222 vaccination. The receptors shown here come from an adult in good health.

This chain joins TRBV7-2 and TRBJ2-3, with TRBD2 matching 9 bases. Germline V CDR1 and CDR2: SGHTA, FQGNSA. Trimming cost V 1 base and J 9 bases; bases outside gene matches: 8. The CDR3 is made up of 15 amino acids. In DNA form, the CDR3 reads TGTGCCAGCAGCTTAGGCCCCGGAAGCGGGGGGACGCAGTATTTT. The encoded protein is CASSLGPGSGGTQYF.

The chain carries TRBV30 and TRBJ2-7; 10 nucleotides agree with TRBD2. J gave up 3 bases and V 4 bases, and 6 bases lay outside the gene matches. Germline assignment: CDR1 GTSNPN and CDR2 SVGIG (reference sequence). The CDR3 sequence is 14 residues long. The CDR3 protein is CAWTRTSGLYEQYF. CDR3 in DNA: TGTGCCTGGACCCGGACTAGCGGACTCTACGAGCAGTACTTC.

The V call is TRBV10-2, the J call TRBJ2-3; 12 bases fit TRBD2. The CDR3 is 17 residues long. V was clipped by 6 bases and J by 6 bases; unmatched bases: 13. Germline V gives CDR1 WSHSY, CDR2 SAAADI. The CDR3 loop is CASSGTSGLFPGDTQYF. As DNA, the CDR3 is TGCGCCAGCAGCGGGACTAGCGGGCTCTTCCCGGGGGATACGCAGTATTTT.

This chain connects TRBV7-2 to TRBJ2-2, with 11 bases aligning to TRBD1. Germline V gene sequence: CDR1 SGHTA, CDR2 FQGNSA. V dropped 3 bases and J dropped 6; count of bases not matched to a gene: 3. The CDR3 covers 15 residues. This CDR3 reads CASSLDRGRPGELFF. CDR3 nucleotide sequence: TGTGCCAGCAGCTTGGACAGGGGGCGCCCCGGGGAGCTGTTTTTT.

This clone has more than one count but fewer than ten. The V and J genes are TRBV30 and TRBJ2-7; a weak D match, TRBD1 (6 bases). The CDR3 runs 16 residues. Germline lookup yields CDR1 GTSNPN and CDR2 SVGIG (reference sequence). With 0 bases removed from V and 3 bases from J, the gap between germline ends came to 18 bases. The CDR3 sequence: CAWSVSLGRGGYEQYF. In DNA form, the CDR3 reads TGTGCCTGGAGTGTTTCACTCGGCCGAGGGGGCTACGAGCAGTACTTC.

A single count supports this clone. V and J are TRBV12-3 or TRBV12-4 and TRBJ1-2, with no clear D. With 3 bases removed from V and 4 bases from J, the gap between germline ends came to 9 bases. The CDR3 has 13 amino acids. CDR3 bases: TGTGCCAGCAGTTTCAAGGGAAGCTATGGCTACACCTTC. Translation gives CASSFKGSYGYTF.

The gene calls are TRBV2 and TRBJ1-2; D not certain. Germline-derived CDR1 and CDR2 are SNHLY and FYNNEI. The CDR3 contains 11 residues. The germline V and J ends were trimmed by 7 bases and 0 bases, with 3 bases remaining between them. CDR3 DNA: TGTGCCAGCAAGCCTAACTATGGCTACACCTTC. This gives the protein CASKPNYGYTF.

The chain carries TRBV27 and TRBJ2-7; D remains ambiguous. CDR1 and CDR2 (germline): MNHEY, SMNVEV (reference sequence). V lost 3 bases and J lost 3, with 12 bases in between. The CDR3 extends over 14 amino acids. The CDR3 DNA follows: TGTGCCAGCAGTTTGGGCGGTAGCCACTACGAGCAGTACTTC. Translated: CASSLGGSHYEQYF.

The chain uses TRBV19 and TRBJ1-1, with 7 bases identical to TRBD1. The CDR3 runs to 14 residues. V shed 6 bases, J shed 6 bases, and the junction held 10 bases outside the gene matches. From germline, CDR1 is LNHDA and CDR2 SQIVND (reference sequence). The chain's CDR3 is CASSYGQELPEAFF. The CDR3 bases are TGTGCCAGTAGCTACGGACAGGAACTACCTGAAGCTTTCTTT. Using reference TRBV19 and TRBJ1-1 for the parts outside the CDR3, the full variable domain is DGGITQSPKYLFRKEGQNVTLSCEQNLNHDAMYWYRQDPGQGLRLIYYSQIVNDFQKGDIAEGYSVSREKKESFPLTVTSAQKNPTAFYLCASSYGQELPEAFFGQGTRLTVV.

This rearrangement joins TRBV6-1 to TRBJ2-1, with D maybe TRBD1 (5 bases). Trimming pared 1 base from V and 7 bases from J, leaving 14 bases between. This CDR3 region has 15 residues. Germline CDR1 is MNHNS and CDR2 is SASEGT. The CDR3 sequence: CASSEEDTGSNEQFF. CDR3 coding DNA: TGTGCCAGCAGTGAAGAGGACACCGGGTCAAATGAGCAGTTCTTC.

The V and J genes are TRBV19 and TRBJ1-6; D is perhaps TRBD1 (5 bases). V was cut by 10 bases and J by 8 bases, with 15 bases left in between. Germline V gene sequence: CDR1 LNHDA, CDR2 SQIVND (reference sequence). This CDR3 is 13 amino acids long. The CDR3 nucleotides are TGTGCCACGGGTCGGGGCTTTGATTCACCCCTCCACTTT. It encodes CATGRGFDSPLHF.

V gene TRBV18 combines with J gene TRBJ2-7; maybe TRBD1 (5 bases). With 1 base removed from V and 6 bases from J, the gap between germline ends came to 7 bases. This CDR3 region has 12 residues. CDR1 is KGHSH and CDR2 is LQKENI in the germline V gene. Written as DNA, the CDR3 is TGTGCCAGCTCACCACTAAGGGGCGAGCAGTACTTC. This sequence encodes CASSPLRGEQYF.